A single sample gave rise to the 2 T cell receptor beta chains below, sequenced in a study of T cells in Graves' hyperthyroidism and ophthalmopathy. TCR beta CDR3 region amplification was performed from RNA transcripts. An initial round of RT-PCR targeting the TCR CDR3 relied on the HTBI primer set. TCRdb passed the multiplex PCR reads through MiXCR, listing each CDR3 protein once. The sample includes some 550,000 distinct CDR3 sequences, roughly 20% seen only once; the top ten take more than 20%. Sequenced input: blood. Receptors originate from a man between 18 and 29 years old with Graves' hyperthyroidism.

This chain uses TRBV3-1 with TRBJ2-7; a possible D gene is TRBD2 (5 bases). Germline CDR1 and CDR2: LGHDT and YNNKEL (reference sequence). The CDR3 spans 12 residues. Trimming stripped 2 bases from V and 7 bases from J, with 9 bases between. CDR3 region: CASSQMTGEQYF. The CDR3 DNA reads TGTGCCAGCAGCCAAATGACGGGGGAGCAGTACTTC.

This clonotype was seen many times. The chain links TRBV6-5 to TRBJ1-1; no definite D call. V was trimmed by 4 bases and J by 6 bases, leaving 15 bases between them. This CDR3 contains 14 residues. Germline assignment: CDR1 MNHEY and CDR2 SVGAGI. The CDR3, as DNA: TGTGCCAGCAGTTCAGTAGGATCAAACGCTGAAGCTTTCTTT. The encoded protein is CASSSVGSNAEAFF.